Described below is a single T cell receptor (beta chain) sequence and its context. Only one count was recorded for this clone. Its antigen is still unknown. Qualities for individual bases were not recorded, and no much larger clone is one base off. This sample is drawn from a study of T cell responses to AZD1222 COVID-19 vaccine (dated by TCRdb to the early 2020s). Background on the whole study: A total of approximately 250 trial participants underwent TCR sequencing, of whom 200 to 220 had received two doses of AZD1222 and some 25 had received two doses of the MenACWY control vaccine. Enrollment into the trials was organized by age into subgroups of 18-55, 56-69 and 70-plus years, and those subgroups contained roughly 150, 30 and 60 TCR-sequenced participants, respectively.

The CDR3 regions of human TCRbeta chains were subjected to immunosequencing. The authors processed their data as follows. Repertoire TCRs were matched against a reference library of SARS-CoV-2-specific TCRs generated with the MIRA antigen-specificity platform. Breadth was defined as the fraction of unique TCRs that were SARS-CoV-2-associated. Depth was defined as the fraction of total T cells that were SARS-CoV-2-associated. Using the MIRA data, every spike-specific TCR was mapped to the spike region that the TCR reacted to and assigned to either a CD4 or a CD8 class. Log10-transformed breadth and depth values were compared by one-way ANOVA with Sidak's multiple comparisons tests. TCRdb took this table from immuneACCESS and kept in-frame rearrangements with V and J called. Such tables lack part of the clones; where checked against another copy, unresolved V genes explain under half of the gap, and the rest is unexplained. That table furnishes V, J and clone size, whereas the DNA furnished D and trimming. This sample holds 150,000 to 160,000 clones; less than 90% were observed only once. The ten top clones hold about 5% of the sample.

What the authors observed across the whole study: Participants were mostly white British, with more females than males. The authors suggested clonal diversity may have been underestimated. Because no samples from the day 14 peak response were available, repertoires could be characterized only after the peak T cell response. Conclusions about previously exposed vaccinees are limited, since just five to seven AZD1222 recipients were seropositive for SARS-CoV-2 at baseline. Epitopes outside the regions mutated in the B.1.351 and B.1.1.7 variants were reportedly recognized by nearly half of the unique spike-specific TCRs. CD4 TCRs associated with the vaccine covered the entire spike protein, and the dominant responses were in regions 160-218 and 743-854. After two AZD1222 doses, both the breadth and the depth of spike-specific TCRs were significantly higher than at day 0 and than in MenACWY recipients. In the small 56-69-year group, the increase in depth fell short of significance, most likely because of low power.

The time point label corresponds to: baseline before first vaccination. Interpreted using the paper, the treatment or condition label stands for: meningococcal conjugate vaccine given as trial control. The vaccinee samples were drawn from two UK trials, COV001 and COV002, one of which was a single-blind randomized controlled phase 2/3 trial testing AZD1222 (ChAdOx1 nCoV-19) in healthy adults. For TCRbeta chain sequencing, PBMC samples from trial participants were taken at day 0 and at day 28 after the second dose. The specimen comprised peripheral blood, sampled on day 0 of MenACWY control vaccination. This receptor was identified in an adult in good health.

The encoded CDR3 is CASRSGGQGGFF. The bases are TGCGCCAGCAGATCCGGGGGACAGGGAGGGTTCTTC. The chain was built from TRBV5-1 and TRBJ2-1; 9 middle bases align to TRBD1. The CDR3 goes from the cysteine to the phenylalanine over 12 residues. Left in the record is the CDR3 DNA by itself, 36 bases read in frame from the first base. CDR1 and CDR2, looked up from the germline V gene, are SGHRS and YFSETQ. Germline trimming: 5 bases from V, 15 bases from J; junction bases outside gene matches: 9. Supplemented by the reference TRBV5-1 and TRBJ2-1 proteins around the CDR3, the complete variable domain is KAGVTQTPRYLIKTRGQQVTLSCSPISGHRSVSWYQQTPGQGLQFLFEYFSETQRNKGNFPGRFSGRQFSNSRSEMNVSTLELGDSALYLCASRSGGQGGFFGPGTRLTVL.